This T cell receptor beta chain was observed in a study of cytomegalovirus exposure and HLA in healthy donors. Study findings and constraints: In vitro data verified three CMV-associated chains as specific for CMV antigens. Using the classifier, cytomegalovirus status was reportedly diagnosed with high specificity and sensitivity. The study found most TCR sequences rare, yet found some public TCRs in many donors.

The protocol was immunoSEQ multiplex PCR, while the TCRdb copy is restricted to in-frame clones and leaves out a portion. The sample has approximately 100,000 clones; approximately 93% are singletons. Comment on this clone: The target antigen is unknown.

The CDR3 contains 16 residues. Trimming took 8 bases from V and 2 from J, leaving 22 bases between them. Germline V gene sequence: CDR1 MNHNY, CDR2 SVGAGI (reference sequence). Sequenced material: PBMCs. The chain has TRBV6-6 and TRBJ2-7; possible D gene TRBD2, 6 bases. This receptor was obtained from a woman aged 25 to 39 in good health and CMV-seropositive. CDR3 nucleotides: TGTGCCAGCTCTAAGCAAGGACTAACAAACACCTACGAGCAGTACTTC. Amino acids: CASSKQGLTNTYEQYF.